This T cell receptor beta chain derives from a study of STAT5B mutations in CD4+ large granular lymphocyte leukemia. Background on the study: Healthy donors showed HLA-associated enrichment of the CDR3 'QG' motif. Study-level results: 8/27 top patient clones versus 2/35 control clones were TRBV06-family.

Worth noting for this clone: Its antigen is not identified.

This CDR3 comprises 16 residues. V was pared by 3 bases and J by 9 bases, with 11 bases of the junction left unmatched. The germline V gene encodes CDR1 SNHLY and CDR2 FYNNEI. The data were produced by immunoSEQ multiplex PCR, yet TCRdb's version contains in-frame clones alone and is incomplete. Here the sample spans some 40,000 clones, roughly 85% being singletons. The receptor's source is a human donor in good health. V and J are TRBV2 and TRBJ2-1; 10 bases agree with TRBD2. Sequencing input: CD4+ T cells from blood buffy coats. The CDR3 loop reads CASSDPRSGGAGEQFF. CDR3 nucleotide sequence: TGTGCCAGCAGTGACCCCCGAAGCGGGGGGGCCGGTGAGCAGTTCTTC.